One sample yielded the 21 T cell receptor beta chains listed below, sequenced in a study of OX40 agonist ivuxolimab in advanced cancers. Library generation was performed with the immunoSEQ multiplex PCR assay. Imported from immuneACCESS, the table was reduced by TCRdb to in-frame sequences with V and J called. These copies leave out some clones; in studies compared against another copy, an unresolved V gene accounts for under half, and the cause of the remainder is not known. In this sample the table shows more than 70,000 clones, about nine tenths of which occur a single time. Together, the top ten hold roughly 0.32% of the sample. The sequenced sample was CD4+ or CD8+ T cells sorted from blood, obtained in a trial of the OX40 agonist ivuxolimab. These receptor sequences come from an adult with an advanced solid tumor such as melanoma, head and neck, liver or kidney cancer.

The rearrangement links TRBV11-2 to TRBJ2-3, with TRBD1 matching 8 bases. V was clipped by 0 bases and J by 0 bases; unmatched bases: 2. Germline V gene data show CDR1 as SGHAT and CDR2 as FQNNGV. The CDR3 runs 16 residues. For the CDR3, the DNA is TGTGCCAGCAGCTTAGAGCGGACAGGGAGCACAGATACGCAGTATTTT. Translation: CASSLERTGSTDTQYF.

This sequence joins TRBV27 and TRBJ1-5; the D gene is possibly TRBD1 (5 bases). V was pared by 0 bases and J by 6 bases, with 15 bases between. The CDR3 runs to 16 residues. Germline V gene lookup returns CDR1 MNHEY and CDR2 SMNVEV (reference sequence). Here the CDR3 reads CASSLSSPFQGQPQHF. The DNA of the CDR3 is TGTGCCAGCAGTTTATCCTCGCCCTTCCAGGGTCAGCCCCAGCATTTT.

CDR3: CASSVGVGAGGDNEQFF. The CDR3, as DNA: TGTGCCAGCAGCGTAGGAGTGGGAGCGGGAGGGGACAATGAGCAGTTCTTC. The rearrangement joins TRBV9 to TRBJ2-1, with TRBD2 matching over 10 bases. CDR3 length: 17 amino acids. Germline CDR1 is SGDLS and CDR2 is YYNGEE. J was trimmed by 5 bases and V by 0 bases; bases with no gene match: 8.

The CDR3 here is CATSRGQGWENEQFF. The CDR3 nucleotides read TGTGCCACCAGCAGGGGACAGGGTTGGGAAAATGAGCAGTTCTTC. This chain links TRBV15 with TRBJ2-1, with 9 nucleotides matching TRBD1. Trimming at V came to 3 bases and at J to 7 bases, leaving 7 bases not matched to a gene. This CDR3 is 15 amino acids long. The germline gives CDR1 LNHNV, CDR2 YYDKDF (reference sequence).

CDR3: CASSAHRGNEQYF. The CDR3 DNA reads TGTGCCAGCAGCGCACACAGGGGGAACGAGCAGTACTTC. The rearrangement uses TRBV11-2 and TRBJ2-7, with 8 positions matching TRBD1. The CDR3 consists of 13 residues. Germline V CDR1 and CDR2: SGHAT, FQNNGV. Unmatched junction bases numbered 5, after V lost 5 bases and J lost 5 bases.

V usage is TRBV28 and J usage is TRBJ2-7, with D maybe TRBD2 (7 bases). V was cut by 4 bases and J by 4 bases, with 20 bases left in between. Looked up from germline, CDR1 is MDHEN and CDR2 is SYDVKM. The CDR3 totals 16 residues. The CDR3, as DNA: TGTGCCAGCAGTTCCATTGCGGGGGCGTTTTTGTACGAGCAGTACTTC. Translation: CASSSIAGAFLYEQYF.

The J gene is TRBJ1-2, the V gene TRBV28; 9 bases match TRBD1. Germline V gene data show CDR1 as MDHEN and CDR2 as SYDVKM. This CDR3 region has 15 residues. The trim removed 4 bases at V and 3 bases at J, leaving 6 bases unmatched. The CDR3 here is CASSSGQGRDYGYTF. The CDR3 DNA is TGTGCCAGCAGTTCCGGACAGGGGAGAGACTATGGCTACACCTTC.

The chain joins TRBV30 to TRBJ2-1; 10 bases map to TRBD2. V lost 3 bases, J lost 4 bases, and 6 bases stayed unmatched. Germline lookup yields CDR1 GTSNPN and CDR2 SVGIG (reference sequence). The CDR3 is 15 residues long. This CDR3 reads CAWRTGLAEYNEQFF. CDR3 nucleotide sequence: TGTGCCTGGAGAACCGGACTAGCGGAGTACAATGAGCAGTTCTTC.

This clone has a single count. This chain links TRBV6-1 with TRBJ2-7, with 7 bases identical to TRBD2. The J segment lost 4 bases and the V segment lost 1 base, leaving 7 bases of the junction unmatched. CDR3 length: 15 amino acids. CDR1 and CDR2 (germline): MNHNS, SASEGT. The DNA for the CDR3 is TGTGCCAGCAGTGAAGTAGGTAGCGGGCCTTACGAGCAGTACTTC. Translation: CASSEVGSGPYEQYF.

The rearrangement links TRBV7-9 to TRBJ2-7, with D possibly being TRBD1 or TRBD2 (5 bases each). Trimming removed 1 base at V and 8 bases at J, with 9 bases between. CDR1 and CDR2 from the germline V gene are SEHNR and FQNEAQ (reference sequence). The CDR3 contains 12 residues. CDR3 protein: CASSLVGDQQYF. The CDR3 region has the DNA TGTGCCAGCAGCTTAGTGGGGGACCAGCAGTACTTC. Looking up the rest from reference TRBV7-9 and TRBJ2-7 gives the full variable domain: DTGVSQNPRHKITKRGQNVTFRCDPISEHNRLYWYRQTLGQGPEFLTYFQNEAQLEKSRLLSDRFSAERPKGSFSTLEIQRTEQGDSAMYLCASSLVGDQQYFGPGTRLTVT.

The CDR3 here is CASSLSGVGGETQYF. CDR3 in DNA: TGTGCCAGCAGCTTATCGGGCGTGGGGGGAGAGACCCAGTACTTC. The chain couples TRBV7-9 to TRBJ2-5; a weak D match, TRBD2 (6 bases). Germline values: CDR1 SEHNR, CDR2 FQNEAQ (reference sequence). Trimming left V 2 bases short and J 4 bases short, with 14 bases between. The CDR3 spans 15 residues.

V gene TRBV7-3 combines with J gene TRBJ2-3; 8 bases match TRBD1. Losses at the gene ends were 5 bases for V and 5 bases for J; bases not matched to a gene: 9. The germline V gene encodes CDR1 SGHTA and CDR2 FQGTGA. The CDR3 spans 15 residues. As DNA, the CDR3 is TGTGCCAGCAGCCCACAGGGGGGTGCTATAGATACGCAGTATTTT. Its translation is CASSPQGGAIDTQYF.

This chain connects TRBV5-6 to TRBJ1-4; D unclear. Germline lookup yields CDR1 SGHDT and CDR2 YYEEEE. The length of the CDR3 is 15 residues. The germline V and J ends were trimmed by 5 bases and 3 bases, with 14 bases remaining between them. CDR3 DNA: TGTGCCAGCAGACCATCTACGAGCGCTAATGAAAAACTGTTTTTT. Translated, it gives CASRPSTSANEKLFF.

This rearrangement joins TRBV6-6 to TRBJ2-2; tentative D call: TRBD1 (6 bases). This CDR3 has 16 residues. V was trimmed by 4 bases and J by 5 bases, leaving 17 bases between them. Germline V gene sequence: CDR1 MNHNY, CDR2 SVGAGI (reference sequence). The CDR3 nucleotides are TGTGCCAGCAGTTTTCCCGGGACACAATTAACCGGGGAGCTGTTTTTT. It codes for CASSFPGTQLTGELFF.

The V gene is TRBV6-5, the J gene TRBJ2-7, with 7 bases identical to TRBD2. Germline V lookup: CDR1 MNHEY, CDR2 SVGAGI. CDR3 length: 15 amino acids. J lost 2 bases, V lost 6 bases, and 10 bases had no gene match. The DNA for the CDR3 is TGTGCCAGCAGCGGCCGGGGCGCGGGGGCCTACGAGCAGTACTTC. It is translated as CASSGRGAGAYEQYF.

J is TRBJ2-7 and V is TRBV10-3, with 7 bases matching TRBD1. The germline V gene encodes CDR1 ENHRY and CDR2 SYGVKD. V shed 3 bases, J shed 3 bases, and the junction held 8 bases outside the gene matches. There are 15 residues in the CDR3. CDR3 DNA sequence: TGTGCCATCAGTGAAGGAGGACAGGCGAACTACGAGCAGTACTTC. Its translation is CAISEGGQANYEQYF.

This clone was detected only once. The chain employs TRBV11-2 and TRBJ1-1; TRBD1 is a possible D gene (6 bases). CDR3 length: 14 amino acids. Germline V CDR1 and CDR2: SGHAT, FQNNGV. Trimming stripped 5 bases from V and 7 bases from J, with 17 bases between. The DNA of the CDR3 is TGTGCCAGCAGCGTTAGATGGACAGCCCATGAAGCTTTCTTT. Translating gives CASSVRWTAHEAFF.

The chain has TRBV18 and TRBJ2-1, with TRBD2 matching 9 bases. Germline CDR1 KGHSH, CDR2 LQKENI. The CDR3 is 15 residues long. With 0 bases clipped from V and 10 bases from J, the junction kept 7 bases outside the gene matches. In DNA, the CDR3 is TGTGCCAGCTCACCACCGGCCGGGACTAGCATCGAGCAGTTCTTC. Its translation is CASSPPAGTSIEQFF.

The rearrangement uses TRBV5-6 and TRBJ1-2; 7 positions agree with TRBD1. Germline values: CDR1 SGHDT, CDR2 YYEEEE. With 3 bases clipped from V and 5 bases from J, the junction kept 7 bases outside the gene matches. This CDR3 has 14 amino acids. Here the CDR3 reads CASSYYRGGYGYTF. CDR3 in DNA: TGTGCCAGCAGCTACTACAGGGGTGGGTATGGCTACACCTTC.

The V call is TRBV11-2, the J call TRBJ2-1; TRBD1 aligns across 7 bases. Germline values: CDR1 SGHAT, CDR2 FQNNGV. The length of the CDR3 is 14 residues. V dropped 2 bases and J dropped 9; count of bases not matched to a gene: 7. CDR3 sequence reads: CASSLIQGYGEQFF. The CDR3 DNA follows: TGTGCCAGCAGCTTAATACAGGGGTACGGTGAGCAGTTCTTC.

The genes are TRBV29-1 and TRBJ2-1; 16 nucleotides match TRBD2. In germline, CDR1 is SQVTM, CDR2 ANQGSEA. Trimming removed 4 bases from V and 14 bases from J; junction bases left unmatched: 11. The length of the CDR3 is 15 residues. DNA for the CDR3: TGCAGCGTTGTAGTCGGGACTAGCGGGAGGGTAGCTGAGTTCTTC. Residues: CSVVVGTSGRVAEFF.